This T cell receptor beta chain was sequenced during a study of OX40 agonist ivuxolimab in advanced cancers. Study at large: Previous treatment with anti-PD-1, anti-PD-L1 or anti-CTLA-4 therapy was allowed; 40% had received some. Notes on the study in general: Relative to CD4+, CD8+ T cells held more expanded clones on average. Clones of CD4+ and CD8+ blood T cells grew by week 6 at doses of 0.1 to 3.0 mg/kg.

The assay was immunoSEQ multiplex PCR, and TCRdb's table has in-frame clones only and misses some. Of tens of thousands of clones in the sample, around 83% were seen once. Remarks on this clone: No antigen is known for it.

V gave up 4 bases and J gave up 3 bases, with 20 bases separating them. The CDR3 length is 16 residues. CDR1 SGHKS and CDR2 YYEKEE come from the germline V gene (reference sequence). The TCR comes from an adult with an advanced solid tumor such as melanoma, head and neck, liver or kidney cancer. The chain is built from TRBV5-5 and TRBJ2-7; D might be TRBD1 (6 bases). This specimen was CD4+ or CD8+ T cells sorted from blood, taken in a trial of the OX40 agonist ivuxolimab. The CDR3 region has the DNA TGTGCCAGCAGCCCTGACTACTCGGGACAAAGCTACGAGCAGTACTTC. Protein sequence: CASSPDYSGQSYEQYF.